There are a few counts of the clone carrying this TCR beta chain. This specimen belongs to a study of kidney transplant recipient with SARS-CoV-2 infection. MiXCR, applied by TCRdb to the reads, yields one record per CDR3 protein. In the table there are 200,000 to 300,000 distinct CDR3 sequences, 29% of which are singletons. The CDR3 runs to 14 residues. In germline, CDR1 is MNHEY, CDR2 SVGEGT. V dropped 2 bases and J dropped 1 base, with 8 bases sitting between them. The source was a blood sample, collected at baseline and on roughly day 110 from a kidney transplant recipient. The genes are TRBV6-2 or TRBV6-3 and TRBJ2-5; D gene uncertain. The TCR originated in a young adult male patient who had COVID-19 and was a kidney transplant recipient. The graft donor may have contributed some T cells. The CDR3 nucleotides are TGTGCCAGCAGTTACGCCGGGCCCCAAGAGACCCAGTACTTC. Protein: CASSYAGPQETQYF.